The 10 T cell receptor beta chains in this list originate from one sample, sequenced in a study of T-cell reconstitution after alpha-beta-depleted transplantation in children (dated by TCRdb to 2016 to 2017). Receptor amplification or capture employed PCR. The reads were generated on an Illumina HiSeq 2500. TCR libraries were prepared with molecular barcoding, using unique molecular identifiers to normalize TCRbeta repertoire quantification. The public reads were reanalyzed by TCRdb: fastp trimming at Q25, MiXCR alignment, in-frame beta chains only. Each CDR3 protein appears once, grouped with its most common genes and DNA. The sample table records 490,000 or so distinct CDR3 sequences; around 12% of these occur just once. Together, the top ten hold about 5.4% of the sample. The source material was PBMCs from the stem cell graft donor, sampled from the stem cell graft. These receptor sequences come from a human donor who donated a stem cell graft to a child with combined immunodeficiency.

DNA for the CDR3: TGTGCCAGCAGCTTAGGGATGACGGCTAGCAATCAGCCCCAGCATTTT. Its protein is CASSLGMTASNQPQHF. The rearrangement links TRBV7-9 to TRBJ1-5, with D hard to call. Germline V CDR1 and CDR2: SEHNR, FQNEAQ (reference sequence). Trimming pared 1 base from V and 0 bases from J, leaving 10 bases between. The CDR3 contains 16 residues.

This clonotype has just a few counts. The chain couples TRBV6-2 or TRBV6-3 to TRBJ2-5; the match to TRBD2 covers 7 bases. This CDR3 spans 13 amino acids. Germline CDR1 is MNHEY and CDR2 is SVGEGT. The J segment lost 5 bases and the V segment lost 5 bases, leaving 5 bases of the junction unmatched. CDR3 sequence: CASSNGTNETQYF. CDR3 DNA sequence: TGTGCCAGCAGTAACGGGACTAACGAGACCCAGTACTTC.

This clonotype has only a few counts. The chain has TRBV24-1 and TRBJ2-3; tentatively, D is TRBD2 (6 bases). CDR3 length: 13 residues. Trimming pared 8 bases from V and 5 bases from J, leaving 13 bases between. Germline loops: CDR1 KGHDR, CDR2 SFDVKD. CDR3 DNA sequence: TGTGCCACCATGGGGGAGGTGAAAGATACGCAGTATTTT. This translates into CATMGEVKDTQYF.

The table lists this clonotype with many counts. The chain has TRBV10-3 and TRBJ2-1; 8 bases align to TRBD1. Per the germline V gene, CDR1 is ENHRY and CDR2 is SYGVKD. The CDR3 contains 13 residues. V was pared by 7 bases and J by 4 bases, with 3 bases of the junction left unmatched. CDR3 sequence reads: CAIKGQVYNEQFF. CDR3 sequence (DNA): TGTGCCATCAAGGGACAGGTATACAATGAGCAGTTCTTC.

Only a few counts were recorded for this clonotype. This rearrangement joins TRBV20-1 to TRBJ2-1; TRBD1 matches 7 bases. Trimming took 6 bases from V and 10 from J; bases not matched to a gene: 18. The CDR3 loop spans 15 amino acids. Looked up from germline, CDR1 is DFQATT and CDR2 is SNEGSKA (reference sequence). In nucleotides, the CDR3 is TGCAGTGCGTTGGGGCGAGGGGGCGCGACTATGGAGCAGTTCTTC. It is translated as CSALGRGGATMEQFF.

As to this clonotype: A much larger clone lies a single base off, so this may be a read error. The chain joins TRBV7-2 to TRBJ2-3, with a weak D call TRBD1 (6 bases). The ends were cut back, 3 bases at V and 4 bases at J, with 8 bases in the middle. This CDR3 has 13 amino acids. The germline CDR1 and CDR2 sequences are SGHTA and FQGNSA. This chain's CDR3 is CASSFTGPDTQYF. As DNA, the CDR3 is TGTGCCAGCAGCTTTACAGGGCCAGATACGCAGTATTTT.

In this sample, this clonotype turned up a few times. The V gene is TRBV10-3, the J gene TRBJ2-5, with TRBD2 as a possible D gene (6 bases). The CDR3 contains 16 residues. Germline V gene lookup returns CDR1 ENHRY and CDR2 SYGVKD. With 4 bases removed from V and 2 bases from J, the gap between germline ends came to 17 bases. CDR3 in DNA: TGTGCCATCAGTGGGCTTGGACGGAGCGGGCAAGAGACCCAGTACTTC. Encoded protein: CAISGLGRSGQETQYF.

The CDR3: CSAPGRDSYNEQFF. CDR3 sequence (DNA): TGCAGTGCCCCTGGCCGCGACTCCTACAATGAGCAGTTCTTC. The V and J genes are TRBV20-1 and TRBJ2-1, with D hard to call. Germline V lookup: CDR1 DFQATT, CDR2 SNEGSKA (reference sequence). The CDR3 has 14 amino acids. The V end lost 6 bases, the J end lost 0 bases, and 12 bases lay between the germline ends.

This clonotype was detected ten times or more. The chain has TRBV20-1 and TRBJ2-7, with D hard to call. The CDR3 extends over 12 amino acids. V lost 5 bases to trimming and J lost 1 base, with 9 bases between them. Germline V lookup: CDR1 DFQATT, CDR2 SNEGSKA (reference sequence). CDR3 nucleotide sequence: TGCAGTGCTGAAGAGAGATCCTACGAGCAGTACTTC. This translates into CSAEERSYEQYF.

This clonotype has a handful of counts. V is TRBV6-5 and J is TRBJ2-1, with D possibly matching TRBD1 (7 bases). The CDR3 length is 16 residues. From germline, CDR1 is MNHEY and CDR2 SVGAGI. V gave up 1 base and J gave up 4 bases, with 14 bases separating them. The CDR3 protein is CASSYLEGAAYNEQFF. The CDR3 nucleotides are TGTGCCAGCAGTTACTTGGAGGGGGCGGCATACAATGAGCAGTTCTTC.